The 21 T cell receptor beta chains listed next were all sequenced from one sample in a study of patients and donors after allogeneic stem cell transplantation (dated by TCRdb to the early 2020s). Libraries came from RT-PCR. The instrument given in TCRdb is NextSeq 550. TCRdb reprocessed the public reads (quality trimming at Q25 with fastp, clone calling with MiXCR) and kept in-frame beta chains. All rows with the same CDR3 protein become a single entry with the most common DNA and genes. This sample gives about 410,000 distinct CDR3 sequences in total; approximately 16% of them show up just once. Roughly 7% of the sample is taken by the ten largest. Sample: blood, either unsorted or a sorted T cell fraction (not recorded which). These receptors came from a human donor who was either an allogeneic HSCT recipient or a stem cell or donor lymphocyte infusion donor (not recorded which). It is not recorded whose cells these are; they may come from a transplant donor.

Many counts were recorded for this clonotype. V gene TRBV12-3 or TRBV12-4 combines with J gene TRBJ2-1; 7 bases fit TRBD2. This CDR3 comprises 15 residues. V trimming: 3 bases; J trimming: 7 bases; junction bases outside the gene matches: 9. The CDR3 nucleotides read TGTGCCAGCAGTTTCTACCGGGAGGCAAAGAATGAGCAGTTCTTC. This encodes CASSFYREAKNEQFF.

In this sample, this clonotype turned up many times. The V call is TRBV6-2 or TRBV6-3, the J call TRBJ2-5, with D unresolved. Trimming pared 0 bases from V and 5 bases from J, leaving 10 bases between. CDR3 size: 14 residues. Germline V gives CDR1 MNHEY, CDR2 SVGEGT. The CDR3 nucleotides are TGTGCCAGCAGTTACTCAAGGGTCCAGGAGACCCAGTACTTC. It encodes CASSYSRVQETQYF.

Turning to this clonotype: This sequence may be a read error, since a much larger clone differs from it by one base. This chain uses TRBV29-1 with TRBJ2-5, with TRBD1 as a possible D gene (6 bases). This CDR3 spans 10 amino acids. CDR1 is SQVTM, CDR2 ANQGSEA, per germline. This chain's CDR3 is CSASGEIQYF. The CDR3 nucleotides read TGCAGCGCGTCAGGGGAGATCCAGTACTTC.

This clonotype has a handful of counts. The chain carries TRBV20-1 and TRBJ2-7; 9 bases fit TRBD1. CDR1 is DFQATT and CDR2 is SNEGSKA in the germline V gene (reference sequence). Trimming took 1 base from V and 3 from J; bases not matched to a gene: 1. The CDR3 loop spans 13 amino acids. For the CDR3, the DNA is TGCAGTGCTAGAGCGGACAGGGGCTACGAGCAGTACTTC. Translated: CSARADRGYEQYF.

J is TRBJ1-1 and V is TRBV2; D ambiguous. The germline V and J ends were trimmed by 9 bases and 0 bases, with 11 bases remaining between them. Germline values: CDR1 SNHLY, CDR2 FYNNEI. This CDR3 has 13 amino acids. The CDR3 region has the DNA TGTGCCAGTCCCCGACGGGTGAACACTGAAGCTTTCTTT. Translation gives CASPRRVNTEAFF.

This clonotype has only one observation. The rearrangement joins TRBV27 to TRBJ2-5; 8 bases fit TRBD2. Germline CDR1 MNHEY, CDR2 SMNVEV (reference sequence). V lost 3 bases, J lost 8 bases, and 8 bases stayed unmatched. This CDR3 region has 14 residues. The CDR3 is CASSFSGGRVTQYF. CDR3 DNA sequence: TGTGCCAGCAGTTTTTCGGGGGGGCGGGTAACCCAGTACTTC.

This clonotype was seen a few times. This rearrangement joins TRBV11-2 to TRBJ1-2, with D maybe TRBD1 (6 bases). V lost 5 bases to trimming and J lost 0 bases, with 16 bases between them. The CDR3 contains 16 residues. In germline, CDR1 is SGHAT, CDR2 FQNNGV. CDR3 loop: CASSPEDSPPNYGYTF. CDR3 nucleotides: TGTGCCAGCAGCCCAGAGGACAGCCCCCCTAACTATGGCTACACCTTC.

The rearrangement links TRBV11-2 to TRBJ2-1; no firm D call. V shed 2 bases and J shed 10 bases, with 9 bases lying between them. CDR3 length: 12 amino acids. CDR1 and CDR2 from the germline V gene are SGHAT and FQNNGV. CDR3 amino acids: CASSLSGQEQFF. The CDR3 nucleotides read TGTGCCAGCAGCTTATCTGGCCAGGAGCAGTTCTTC. The full variable domain, its missing parts supplied by reference TRBV11-2 and TRBJ2-1, is EAGVAQSPRYKIIEKRQSVAFWCNPISGHATLYWYQQILGQGPKLLIQFQNNGVVDDSQLPKDRFSAERLKGVDSTLKIQPAKLEDSAVYLCASSLSGQEQFFGPGTRLTVL.

This clonotype was seen only a few times. The J gene is TRBJ2-5, the V gene TRBV29-1, with D perhaps given as TRBD1 or TRBD2 (7 bases each). Between the trimmed V and J ends, which lost 4 bases and 5 bases, there was a span of 11 bases. The CDR3 is made up of 12 amino acids. Germline loops: CDR1 SQVTM, CDR2 ANQGSEA. The CDR3: CSVGQGGETQYF. CDR3 in DNA: TGCAGCGTTGGGCAGGGGGGGGAGACCCAGTACTTC.

This clonotype occurred many times. This chain links TRBV6-5 with TRBJ1-5; D unresolved. V lost 3 bases, J lost 9 bases, and 15 bases lay in between. Per germline, CDR1 MNHEY and CDR2 SVGAGI. The CDR3 length is 14 residues. CDR3 loop: CASSYSNGQTPQHF. For the CDR3, the DNA is TGTGCCAGCAGTTATAGTAACGGTCAAACGCCCCAGCATTTT.

V is TRBV4-2 and J is TRBJ2-3, with a weak D call TRBD2 (5 bases). The CDR3 totals 18 residues. Deletions cut 0 bases from V and 0 bases from J, with 16 bases between. Germline V lookup: CDR1 LGHNA, CDR2 YNFKEQ. The chain's CDR3 is CASSQDQERQPSTDTQYF. The CDR3 DNA sequence: TGTGCCAGCAGCCAAGATCAAGAGCGGCAGCCGAGCACAGATACGCAGTATTTT.

The gene calls are TRBV20-1 and TRBJ2-3; D might be TRBD1 (6 bases). The germline V and J ends were trimmed by 2 bases and 0 bases, with 12 bases remaining between them. CDR3 length equals 15 residues. Germline V gene data show CDR1 as DFQATT and CDR2 as SNEGSKA (reference sequence). The CDR3 DNA sequence: TGCAGTGCTAGAACCCCGACAGGCAGCACAGATACGCAGTATTTT. Translated: CSARTPTGSTDTQYF.

This clonotype was detected a few times. V gene TRBV20-1 combines with J gene TRBJ1-4; tentatively, D is TRBD1 (5 bases). Trimming cost V 6 bases and J 8 bases, with 10 bases left between them. The length of the CDR3 is 11 residues. The germline V gene encodes CDR1 DFQATT and CDR2 SNEGSKA (reference sequence). CDR3 bases: TGCAGTGCCTCGCGGGGGGAAAAACTGTTTTTT. Its protein product is CSASRGEKLFF.

V and J are TRBV11-1 and TRBJ2-3, with D perhaps matching TRBD1 (5 bases). Germline V lookup: CDR1 SGHAT, CDR2 FQDESV (reference sequence). The CDR3 runs to 21 residues. V was trimmed by 0 bases and J by 3 bases, leaving 28 bases between them. As DNA, the CDR3 is TGTGCCAGCAGCTTAGCGACGCTGGGATTTGGCCAGTCGTCAGGGACAGATACGCAGTATTTT. Its translation is CASSLATLGFGQSSGTDTQYF.

The CDR3: CATSRDPSGSETQYF. The DNA of the CDR3 is TGTGCCACCAGCAGAGATCCTAGCGGGAGTGAGACCCAGTACTTC. The chain has TRBV15 and TRBJ2-5, with 10 bases fitting TRBD2. Germline trimming cut 0 bases from V and 5 bases from J; bases unmatched to any gene: 3. The CDR3 is made up of 15 amino acids. Germline V lookup: CDR1 LNHNV, CDR2 YYDKDF (reference sequence). Filled out from reference TRBV15 and TRBJ2-5, the complete variable domain reads DAMVIQNPRYQVTQFGKPVTLSCSQTLNHNVMYWYQQKSSQAPKLLFHYYDKDFNNEADTPDNFQSRRPNTSFCFLDIRSPGLGDTAMYLCATSRDPSGSETQYFGPGTRLLVL.

This chain connects TRBV4-1 to TRBJ1-1; tentatively, D is TRBD1 (5 bases). This CDR3 spans 13 amino acids. Germline CDR1 MGHRA, CDR2 YSYEKL. V was pared by 7 bases and J by 4 bases, with 13 bases between. The CDR3 region is CASIGRGVTEAFF. CDR3 coding DNA: TGCGCCAGCATCGGAAGGGGCGTCACTGAAGCTTTCTTT.

The V gene is TRBV7-2, the J gene TRBJ2-1; D is undetermined. Between the trimmed V and J ends, which lost 2 bases and 15 bases, there was a span of 11 bases. Germline V gene sequence: CDR1 SGHTA, CDR2 FQGNSA. The CDR3 consists of 11 residues. The CDR3 DNA is TGTGCCAGCAGCTTAAACACAGTGCGGTTCTTC. Protein product: CASSLNTVRFF.

This clonotype was picked up a small number of times. J is TRBJ2-7 and V is TRBV6-5; tentative D call: TRBD2 (6 bases). This CDR3 has 13 amino acids. V lost 0 bases and J lost 3, with 6 bases in between. Germline V gene lookup returns CDR1 MNHEY and CDR2 SVGAGI. The CDR3 loop reads CASSYSRDYEQYF. For the CDR3, the DNA is TGTGCCAGCAGTTACTCGCGGGACTACGAGCAGTACTTC.

This clonotype was counted many times. The chain recombines TRBV7-9 with TRBJ1-4; 7 bases line up with TRBD1. J gave up 10 bases and V 4 bases, and 12 bases lay outside the gene matches. The germline CDR1 and CDR2 sequences are SEHNR and FQNEAQ (reference sequence). The CDR3 covers 15 residues. CDR3 DNA sequence: TGTGCCAGCAGCTCGACCAGGGCAGGGGGAGGAAAACTGTTTTTT. This codes for CASSSTRAGGGKLFF.

The rearrangement uses TRBV15 and TRBJ2-5, with TRBD1 identical over 9 bases. CDR3 length: 13 amino acids. V was clipped by 9 bases and J by 4 bases; unmatched bases: 6. In germline, CDR1 is LNHNV, CDR2 YYDKDF (reference sequence). The CDR3: CATQQGARETQYF. The CDR3 nucleotides read TGTGCCACGCAACAGGGGGCCCGAGAGACCCAGTACTTC. The full variable domain, completed using reference TRBV15 and TRBJ2-5, is DAMVIQNPRYQVTQFGKPVTLSCSQTLNHNVMYWYQQKSSQAPKLLFHYYDKDFNNEADTPDNFQSRRPNTSFCFLDIRSPGLGDTAMYLCATQQGARETQYFGPGTRLLVL.

This clonotype was picked up many times. The J gene is TRBJ1-6, the V gene TRBV12-3 or TRBV12-4; 8 positions agree with TRBD1. After removal of 4 bases from V and 11 bases from J, the junction contained 4 bases not matched to a gene. The CDR3 sequence is 13 residues long. This CDR3 is CASSSLTGAPLHF. CDR3 sequence (DNA): TGTGCCAGCAGTTCCCTGACAGGGGCACCCCTCCACTTT.